The T cell receptor beta chain described here comes from a study of T cells in Graves' hyperthyroidism and ophthalmopathy. Points from the study as a whole: In validation, the model predicted ophthalmopathy. These predictions came a median about 6.5 months before onset.

V gave up 4 bases and J gave up 7 bases; unmatched junction bases: 7. CDR3 length equals 15 residues. Germline V lookup: CDR1 MNHNS, CDR2 SASEGT. It was RNA transcripts that yielded the amplified TCR beta CDR3 regions. Researchers ran a first-round RT-PCR on the TCR CDR3 using the HTBI primer set. TCRdb re-called the multiplex PCR reads with MiXCR, one entry per CDR3 protein. The table records a few hundred thousand distinct CDR3 sequences, about 25% of them present only once. In this sample, this clonotype turned up a few times. Its antigen is as yet unknown. Clinical symptoms, serum thyroxine, TRAb, thyroid ultrasound and orbital computed tomography established diagnosis.

The sample taken for sequencing was blood. The J gene is TRBJ2-4, the V gene TRBV6-1, with 10 nucleotides matching TRBD2. The TCR was taken from a man in his fifties or sixties with Graves' hyperthyroidism. The CDR3 sequence is CASSVTGTSENIQYF. Here the CDR3 DNA reads TGTGCCAGCAGTGTCACCGGGACTAGCGAGAACATTCAGTACTTC.